The 22 T cell receptor beta chains given below trace back to one sample, sequenced in a study of cytomegalovirus exposure and HLA in healthy donors. In the PCR, 60 Vbeta and 13 Jbeta primers were used. TCRdb's table, derived via immunoSEQ multiplex PCR, lists solely in-frame clones and lacks some. Among roughly 90,000 clones listed, 70% to 80% were seen once. The source material was PBMCs. The origin of the receptors is a man aged 25 to 40 in good health and CMV-seropositive.

The chain uses TRBV10-1 and TRBJ1-4, with 7 bases identical to TRBD1. The V segment lost 10 bases and the J segment 7 bases; nucleotides outside the gene matches: 6. Germline V gene data show CDR1 as WNHNN and CDR2 as SYGVQD (reference sequence). CDR3 length: 12 amino acids. The CDR3 sequence: CATGTDSEKLFF. CDR3 in DNA: TGCGCCACCGGGACAGACTCTGAAAAACTGTTTTTT.

The table lists this clone with a count of one. The V and J genes are TRBV5-1 and TRBJ2-7; perhaps TRBD1 as D (5 bases). V was cut by 2 bases and J by 0 bases, with 12 bases left in between. There are 15 residues in the CDR3. Germline values: CDR1 SGHRS, CDR2 YFSETQ. The CDR3 sequence is CASSFGAATSYEQYF. In DNA form, the CDR3 reads TGCGCCAGCAGCTTTGGGGCGGCCACCTCCTACGAGCAGTACTTC. The complete variable domain, with remaining parts taken from reference TRBV5-1 and TRBJ2-7, reads KAGVTQTPRYLIKTRGQQVTLSCSPISGHRSVSWYQQTPGQGLQFLFEYFSETQRNKGNFPGRFSGRQFSNSRSEMNVSTLELGDSALYLCASSFGAATSYEQYFGPGTRLTVT.

The rearrangement uses TRBV9 and TRBJ2-2; 7 nucleotides agree with TRBD1. The CDR3 has 15 residues. V lost 4 bases to trimming and J lost 5 bases; unmatched junction nucleotides: 8. Germline CDR1 and CDR2: SGDLS and YYNGEE. CDR3 DNA sequence: TGTGCCAGCAGCCCACGGGACAGCGAGACCGGGGAGCTGTTTTTT. Translated, it gives CASSPRDSETGELFF.

The chain carries TRBV6-6 and TRBJ1-2; no clear D gene. CDR3 length equals 12 residues. Trimming removed 6 bases at V and 4 bases at J, with 9 bases between. CDR1 is MNHNY and CDR2 is SVGAGI in the germline V gene (reference sequence). CDR3 residues: CASRNQIYGYTF. The CDR3 DNA reads TGTGCCAGCAGAAATCAGATCTATGGCTACACCTTC.

The rearrangement uses TRBV6-5 and TRBJ2-7; 10 positions agree with TRBD2. There are 14 residues in the CDR3. In germline, CDR1 is MNHEY, CDR2 SVGAGI. V was pared by 5 bases and J by 2 bases, with 3 bases of the junction left unmatched. CDR3 loop: CASSLAGDAYEQYF. The CDR3 region has the DNA TGTGCCAGCAGTCTAGCGGGGGACGCCTACGAGCAGTACTTC.

This chain links TRBV6-6 with TRBJ2-1; possibly TRBD2 for D (6 bases). Looked up from germline, CDR1 is MNHNY and CDR2 is SVGAGI (reference sequence). The ends were cut back, 7 bases at V and 0 bases at J, with 10 bases in the middle. The CDR3 runs 14 residues. The CDR3 here is CASTWDSSYNEQFF. The CDR3 nucleotides are TGTGCCAGCACCTGGGACTCCTCCTACAATGAGCAGTTCTTC.

The chain recombines TRBV18 with TRBJ2-5; 10 positions agree with TRBD2. Trimming cost V 4 bases and J 4 bases; bases outside gene matches: 6. This CDR3 contains 15 residues. Germline V CDR1 and CDR2: KGHSH, LQKENI. CDR3 amino acids: CASSRLAGELETQYF. For the CDR3, the DNA is TGTGCCAGCTCACGGCTAGCGGGAGAACTAGAGACCCAGTACTTC.

The chain is built from TRBV7-9 and TRBJ1-5; 7 bases align to TRBD1. Germline lookup yields CDR1 SEHNR and CDR2 FQNEAQ (reference sequence). The CDR3 has 14 amino acids. J was trimmed by 4 bases and V by 1 base; bases with no gene match: 1. CDR3 protein: CASSLGDRNQPQHF. CDR3 in DNA: TGTGCCAGCAGCTTAGGGGACAGAAATCAGCCCCAGCATTTT. The full variable domain, rest sourced from reference TRBV7-9 and TRBJ1-5, is DTGVSQNPRHKITKRGQNVTFRCDPISEHNRLYWYRQTLGQGPEFLTYFQNEAQLEKSRLLSDRFSAERPKGSFSTLEIQRTEQGDSAMYLCASSLGDRNQPQHFGDGTRLSIL.

The rearrangement links TRBV19 to TRBJ1-4, with TRBD1 identical over 10 bases. Germline values: CDR1 LNHDA, CDR2 SQIVND (reference sequence). The trim removed 3 bases at V and 5 bases at J, leaving 6 bases unmatched. The CDR3 contains 16 residues. The CDR3 region has the DNA TGTGCCAGTAGTATCGTTCCGGGACAGGGGAATGAAAAACTGTTTTTT. It is translated as CASSIVPGQGNEKLFF.

The genes are TRBV7-8 and TRBJ1-5; no clear D. V gave up 5 bases and J gave up 2 bases, with 16 bases separating them. The CDR3 is 16 residues long. The V gene's germline CDR1 is SGHVS and CDR2 FQNEAQ. The CDR3: CASSHFWATGNQPQHF. In DNA form, the CDR3 reads TGTGCCAGCAGCCATTTTTGGGCGACCGGCAATCAGCCCCAGCATTTT.

The gene calls are TRBV5-4 and TRBJ2-5, with D perhaps TRBD1 (6 bases). The germline CDR1 and CDR2 sequences are SGHNT and YYREEE (reference sequence). Between the trimmed V and J ends, which lost 4 bases and 4 bases, there was a span of 11 bases. This CDR3 is 13 amino acids long. CDR3 nucleotide sequence: TGTGCCAGCAGCAACGGACAGCTAGAGACCCAGTACTTC. It specifies CASSNGQLETQYF.

The J gene is TRBJ1-5, the V gene TRBV28, with 8 bases aligning to TRBD1. The CDR3 contains 16 residues. Looked up from germline, CDR1 is MDHEN and CDR2 is SYDVKM. The trim removed 7 bases at V and 0 bases at J, leaving 8 bases unmatched. CDR3 residues: CASITGGGYSNQPQHF. CDR3 coding DNA: TGTGCCAGCATCACAGGGGGGGGATATAGCAATCAGCCCCAGCATTTT.

This chain joins TRBV19 and TRBJ1-5; the match to TRBD1 covers 9 bases. Germline V gene lookup returns CDR1 LNHDA and CDR2 SQIVND (reference sequence). J was trimmed by 4 bases and V by 6 bases; bases with no gene match: 7. This CDR3 has 15 residues. CDR3 region: CASSSTGGRNQPQHF. DNA of the CDR3: TGTGCCAGTAGCTCGACAGGGGGTAGAAATCAGCCCCAGCATTTT.

The chain carries TRBV5-1 and TRBJ2-1, with TRBD2 matching over 7 bases. The ends lost 4 bases at V and 1 base at J; junction bases unmatched: 11. Germline values: CDR1 SGHRS, CDR2 YFSETQ. The CDR3 contains 17 residues. DNA for the CDR3: TGCGCCAGCAGCCCGGCAAGCGGGGCCCGATCCTACAATGAGCAGTTCTTC. Translation: CASSPASGARSYNEQFF.

The chain combines TRBV10-3 with TRBJ2-1; possibly TRBD2 for D (6 bases). Germline lookup yields CDR1 ENHRY and CDR2 SYGVKD. V dropped 3 bases and J dropped 5 bases, with 17 bases sitting between them. The CDR3 sequence is 16 residues long. CDR3 DNA sequence: TGTGCCATCAGTGAAGGGCCCCCGGGACTTAACAATGAGCAGTTCTTC. This encodes CAISEGPPGLNNEQFF.

The V gene is TRBV6-1, the J gene TRBJ2-3, with TRBD2 matching 8 bases. The V segment lost 7 bases and the J segment 5 bases; nucleotides outside the gene matches: 8. The CDR3 contains 14 residues. Germline V gene lookup returns CDR1 MNHNS and CDR2 SASEGT. The CDR3 DNA reads TGTGCCAGCAATAGCGGGGAAAGAAGAGATACGCAGTATTTT. Translation: CASNSGERRDTQYF.

V and J are TRBV29-1 and TRBJ2-7; 10 nucleotides agree with TRBD2. This CDR3 contains 14 residues. Germline CDR1 and CDR2: SQVTM and ANQGSEA. Trimming took 6 bases from V and 0 from J; bases not matched to a gene: 5. CDR3: CSVATSGTSYEQYF. Written as DNA, the CDR3 is TGCAGCGTGGCCACTAGCGGGACCTCCTACGAGCAGTACTTC.

The V gene is TRBV6-5, the J gene TRBJ2-1; perhaps TRBD2 as D (6 bases). This CDR3 spans 13 amino acids. Looked up from germline, CDR1 is MNHEY and CDR2 is SVGAGI. With 10 bases removed from V and 1 base from J, the gap between germline ends came to 11 bases. DNA of the CDR3: TGTGCCATCGGGGGTAGTTCCTACAATGAGCAGTTCTTC. This sequence encodes CAIGGSSYNEQFF.

This clone was recorded only once. This rearrangement joins TRBV5-1 to TRBJ1-2, with D possibly TRBD1 on 6 matching bases. The CDR3 has 14 amino acids. CDR1 is SGHRS and CDR2 is YFSETQ in the germline V gene. Trimming removed 4 bases from V and 8 bases from J, with 18 bases in between. The CDR3 is CASSLGQSGHGYTF. The CDR3 coding sequence is TGCGCCAGCAGCCTTGGACAGTCCGGCCACGGCTACACCTTC.

This chain connects TRBV6-5 to TRBJ2-1; 13 nucleotides line up with TRBD2. Trimming removed 5 bases from V and 8 bases from J; junction bases left unmatched: 3. The CDR3 covers 14 residues. Looked up from germline, CDR1 is MNHEY and CDR2 is SVGAGI. CDR3 in DNA: TGTGCCAGCAGTCCGGGACTAGCGGGGTATGAGCAGTTCTTC. Its protein product is CASSPGLAGYEQFF.

This rearrangement joins TRBV5-6 to TRBJ2-7; perhaps TRBD1 as D (6 bases). V dropped 4 bases and J dropped 9 bases, with 14 bases sitting between them. CDR3 length: 12 residues. The V gene's germline CDR1 is SGHDT and CDR2 YYEEEE. Written as DNA, the CDR3 is TGTGCCAGCAGCCGTCCCACAGGGTTGCAGTACTTC. Protein product: CASSRPTGLQYF.

The chain uses TRBV10-1 and TRBJ2-7; 7 bases fit TRBD2. The CDR3 runs to 15 residues. Losses at the gene ends were 8 bases for V and 0 bases for J; bases not matched to a gene: 10. Germline assignment: CDR1 WNHNN and CDR2 SYGVQD (reference sequence). CDR3 in DNA: TGCGCCAGCGGGAGGGTCGCCAATTCCTCCTACGAGCAGTACTTC. It is translated as CASGRVANSSYEQYF.